This TCR beta chain was identified during a study of blood T cell repertoires in COVID-19. J gave up 5 bases and V 4 bases, and 5 bases lay outside the gene matches. This CDR3 is 14 amino acids long. Germline V gives CDR1 PRHDT, CDR2 FYEKMQ (reference sequence). The assay was immunoSEQ multiplex PCR, and TCRdb's table has in-frame clones only and misses some. This sample carries about 120,000 clones, 75% to 95% of them seen once, and the ten largest clones take 1.8%. This TCR came from a human donor with active COVID-19. The donor label of this sample is uncertain. The gene calls are TRBV13 and TRBJ2-7; 10 bases line up with TRBD1. Sequenced material: peripheral blood. This CDR3 reads CASSSRDRGHEQYF. CDR3 nucleotide sequence: TGTGCCAGCAGCTCCCGGGACAGGGGACACGAGCAGTACTTC. Full variable domain (outside the CDR3, taken from reference TRBV13 and TRBJ2-7): AAGVIQSPRHLIKEKRETATLKCYPIPRHDTVYWYQQGPGQDPQFLISFYEKMQSDKGSIPDRFSAQQFSDYHSELNMSSLELGDSALYFCASSSRDRGHEQYFGPGTRLTVT.